The clone carrying this TCR beta chain appeared many times. Library preparation (for TCRbeta) was performed with unique molecular identifiers. MiXCR, run by TCRdb on the PCR reads, gives a single entry per CDR3 protein. Found here are hundreds of thousands of distinct CDR3 sequences, about a tenth of them singletons; the top ten hold roughly 7%. This sample was included in a study of T-cell reconstitution after alpha-beta-depleted transplantation in children. The germline V gene encodes CDR1 MGHRA and CDR2 YSYEKL. This CDR3 is built from 13 residues. Trimming took off 6 bases at V and 2 bases at J, with 10 bases between the two ends.

The chain carries TRBV4-1 and TRBJ2-5; D is ambiguous. The specimen comprised PBMCs, sampled before TCRalphabeta/CD19-depleted stem cell transplant. The receptor's source is a boy under two years old with acute myeloid leukemia, due to receive a stem cell transplant. The CDR3 nucleotides are TGCGCCAGCAGAGAGGCAGATCAAGAGACCCAGTACTTC. Its translation: CASREADQETQYF.